The 28 T cell receptor beta chains listed next were all sequenced from one sample in a study of cytomegalovirus exposure and HLA in healthy donors. The primer mix had 60 Vbeta and 13 Jbeta primers. Libraries were prepared by immunoSEQ multiplex PCR; TCRdb keeps only in-frame clonotypes and omits some of them. The repertoire consists of under 200,000 clones, with roughly 71% occurring once and the leading ten covering around 3%. The specimen sequenced was PBMCs. The receptors were gathered from a woman aged 45-65 years in good health and CMV-seropositive.

The V gene is TRBV15, the J gene TRBJ2-3, with D tentatively TRBD1 (6 bases). The CDR3 has 15 residues. The V gene lost 0 bases and the J gene lost 6 bases, with 13 bases spanning the gap. In germline, CDR1 is LNHNV, CDR2 YYDKDF (reference sequence). The CDR3 sequence is CATSRDVGGRDTQYF. The CDR3 nucleotides are TGTGCCACCAGCAGAGACGTAGGGGGTCGGGATACGCAGTATTTT. Filled out from reference TRBV15 and TRBJ2-3, the complete variable domain reads DAMVIQNPRYQVTQFGKPVTLSCSQTLNHNVMYWYQQKSSQAPKLLFHYYDKDFNNEADTPDNFQSRRPNTSFCFLDIRSPGLGDTAMYLCATSRDVGGRDTQYFGPGTRLTVL.

The chain combines TRBV11-1 with TRBJ1-2; 7 bases are a match to TRBD1. The germline V gene has CDR1 SGHAT and CDR2 FQDESV (reference sequence). The junction had 7 bases not matched to a gene; V was cut back by 5 bases and J by 4 bases. This CDR3 has 14 amino acids. As DNA, the CDR3 is TGTGCCAGCAGCCCGACAGGGTTTGCCTATGGCTACACCTTC. Encoded protein: CASSPTGFAYGYTF.

This rearrangement joins TRBV5-1 to TRBJ1-2, with 11 nucleotides matching TRBD1. Germline values: CDR1 SGHRS, CDR2 YFSETQ. The J segment lost 7 bases and the V segment lost 0 bases, leaving 5 bases of the junction unmatched. This CDR3 is built from 15 residues. The CDR3 loop is CASSLGGQGASGYTF. For the CDR3, the DNA is TGCGCCAGCAGCTTGGGAGGACAGGGGGCGTCTGGCTACACCTTC.

This chain joins TRBV19 and TRBJ2-5; 12 bases align to TRBD2. The J call may be faulty, since TRBJ2-7 better matches the DNA end. CDR1 is LNHDA, CDR2 SQIVND, per germline (reference sequence). This CDR3 contains 15 residues. In DNA form, the CDR3 reads TGTGCCAGTAGTGCAAAACTAGCGGGGGGATACGAGCAGTACTTC. It is translated as CASSAKLAGGYEQYF.

V usage is TRBV18 and J usage is TRBJ1-2, with 9 bases fitting TRBD1. After removal of 3 bases from V and 11 bases from J, the junction contained 7 bases not matched to a gene. In germline, CDR1 is KGHSH, CDR2 LQKENI. There are 13 residues in the CDR3. CDR3 sequence: CASSPDRGSVYTF. CDR3 DNA: TGTGCCAGCTCACCGGACAGGGGTTCGGTTTACACCTTC. Together with reference TRBV18 and TRBJ1-2, the CDR3 gives the full variable domain: NAGVMQNPRHLVRRRGQEARLRCSPMKGHSHVYWYRQLPEEGLKFMVYLQKENIIDESGMPKERFSAEFPKEGPSILRIQQVVRGDSAAYFCASSPDRGSVYTFGSGTRLTVV.

A remark on this clone: Within the sample, other DNA sequences also encode this same CDR3. CDR3 sequence: CASSLEGVGTDTQYF. CDR3 sequence (DNA): TGCGCCAGCAGCTTGGAGGGGGTGGGCACAGATACGCAGTATTTT. This rearrangement joins TRBV5-1 to TRBJ2-3; D is possibly TRBD1 (6 bases). V lost 0 bases and J lost 1, with 9 bases in between. The CDR3 length is 15 residues. Germline values: CDR1 SGHRS, CDR2 YFSETQ.

Here the CDR3 reads CASSESVGQLYEQYF. CDR3 sequence (DNA): TGCGCCAGCAGTGAGTCAGTAGGACAGTTGTACGAGCAGTACTTC. The chain carries TRBV10-1 and TRBJ2-5, with D tentatively TRBD1 (6 bases). Near its end, the DNA agrees better with TRBJ2-7, so the J call may be wrong. Germline CDR1 and CDR2: WNHNN and SYGVQD (reference sequence). The CDR3 covers 15 residues.

To note about this clone: This same CDR3 is encoded by further DNA sequences in the sample. The chain joins TRBV6-1 to TRBJ2-1; the D gene is possibly TRBD1 (5 bases). The germline V and J ends were trimmed by 6 bases and 5 bases, with 11 bases remaining between them. The CDR3 consists of 13 residues. Looked up from germline, CDR1 is MNHNS and CDR2 is SASEGT. CDR3 coding DNA: TGTGCCAGCAGCGAAATGACAGACAATGAGCAGTTCTTC. Amino acids: CASSEMTDNEQFF.

V usage is TRBV7-2 and J usage is TRBJ2-5, with 11 bases lining up with TRBD2. The germline gives CDR1 SGHTA, CDR2 FQGNSA. This CDR3 comprises 16 residues. V was clipped by 1 base and J by 5 bases; unmatched bases: 6. The CDR3 DNA reads as TGTGCCAGCAGCTTAGAAGCGCCTAGCGGGGGGGAGACCCAGTACTTC. This codes for CASSLEAPSGGETQYF.

The chain employs TRBV10-3 and TRBJ1-1; no definite D call. With 4 bases removed from V and 4 bases from J, the gap between germline ends came to 10 bases. CDR1 is ENHRY, CDR2 SYGVKD, per germline. The CDR3 length is 13 residues. This CDR3 reads CAISVLESTEAFF. CDR3 DNA sequence: TGTGCCATCAGTGTGTTAGAAAGCACTGAAGCTTTCTTT.

This chain connects TRBV7-2 to TRBJ2-5; TRBD2 matches at 8 bases. The J segment lost 2 bases and the V segment lost 5 bases, leaving 10 bases of the junction unmatched. The CDR3 runs to 16 residues. Germline-derived CDR1 and CDR2 are SGHTA and FQGNSA. The CDR3 sequence: CASSQAGGGRQETQYF. The CDR3 DNA is TGTGCCAGCAGCCAGGCCGGCGGGGGGCGTCAAGAGACCCAGTACTTC.

This chain uses TRBV5-4 with TRBJ2-3, with a tentative D call TRBD1 (6 bases). CDR3 size: 15 residues. Germline V gene sequence: CDR1 SGHNT, CDR2 YYREEE (reference sequence). V lost 0 bases and J lost 4, with 12 bases in between. This CDR3 is CASSLAGRGSDTQYF. The DNA for the CDR3 is TGTGCCAGCAGCTTGGCCGGCAGGGGCTCAGATACGCAGTATTTT.

The chain employs TRBV2 and TRBJ2-7; maybe TRBD1 (6 bases). Germline V gene lookup returns CDR1 SNHLY and CDR2 FYNNEI. V was clipped by 8 bases and J by 0 bases, with 11 bases between them. The CDR3 is 13 residues long. The CDR3 here is CASGQLSSYEQYF. In DNA form, the CDR3 reads TGTGCCAGCGGACAGCTAAGCTCCTACGAGCAGTACTTC.

The J gene is TRBJ2-3, the V gene TRBV2; 9 bases fit TRBD2. The CDR3 has 14 amino acids. Germline V CDR1 and CDR2: SNHLY, FYNNEI. V gave up 8 bases and J gave up 5 bases; unmatched junction bases: 8. CDR3 in amino acids: CASGGVSGRDTQYF. DNA for the CDR3: TGTGCCAGCGGGGGGGTTAGCGGGAGAGATACGCAGTATTTT.

This chain connects TRBV2 to TRBJ1-2; perhaps TRBD1 as D (5 bases). Germline V gene data show CDR1 as SNHLY and CDR2 as FYNNEI. CDR3 length: 17 residues. V was pared by 4 bases and J by 1 base, with 19 bases between. This chain's CDR3 is CASSGPRDSTFNYGYTF. CDR3 nucleotides: TGTGCCAGCAGTGGACCCAGGGACTCTACCTTTAACTATGGCTACACCTTC.

The chain recombines TRBV6-4 with TRBJ2-5; 8 positions agree with TRBD2. CDR3 length: 16 amino acids. Trimming removed 6 bases from V and 5 bases from J; junction bases left unmatched: 14. The V gene's germline CDR1 is MRHNA and CDR2 SNTAGT. CDR3 nucleotides: TGTGCCAGCAGCGGTGCGGGGGGCTCTTTTGTTGAGACCCAGTACTTC. Translated: CASSGAGGSFVETQYF.

The chain combines TRBV11-2 with TRBJ1-1; unclear D gene. Germline V lookup: CDR1 SGHAT, CDR2 FQNNGV. The CDR3 runs 12 residues. The V and J ends lost 3 bases and 8 bases respectively, with 10 bases between them. The CDR3 DNA follows: TGTGCCAGCAGCTTTTACTCGTCGGAAGCTTTCTTT. Its protein product is CASSFYSSEAFF.

The rearrangement uses TRBV5-4 and TRBJ1-1, with D perhaps matching TRBD1 (5 bases). The V and J ends lost 4 bases and 1 base respectively, with 20 bases between them. The CDR3 consists of 17 residues. Per the germline V gene, CDR1 is SGHNT and CDR2 is YYREEE (reference sequence). The CDR3 here is CASSPRGSGTTNTEAFF. The CDR3 DNA is TGTGCCAGCAGCCCTCGGGGGAGTGGTACGACGAACACTGAAGCTTTCTTT.

This clone was counted a single time. This chain connects TRBV6-5 to TRBJ2-7; 7 bases agree with TRBD1. V was clipped by 7 bases and J by 6 bases; unmatched bases: 9. Germline values: CDR1 MNHEY, CDR2 SVGAGI. The CDR3 length is 13 residues. The CDR3 protein is CASTPRQGSEQYF. CDR3 coding DNA: TGTGCCAGCACCCCCAGACAGGGATCCGAGCAGTACTTC.

The V call is TRBV5-5, the J call TRBJ2-6; a weak D match, TRBD1 (5 bases). Per germline, CDR1 SGHKS and CDR2 YYEKEE (reference sequence). Trimming removed 2 bases from V and 4 bases from J, with 10 bases in between. The CDR3 contains 15 residues. This chain's CDR3 is CASSFGAFGANVLTF. CDR3 in DNA: TGTGCCAGCAGCTTTGGGGCGTTCGGGGCCAACGTCCTGACTTTC. Complete variable domain (other parts from reference TRBV5-5 and TRBJ2-6): DAGVTQSPTHLIKTRGQQVTLRCSPISGHKSVSWYQQVLGQGPQFIFQYYEKEERGRGNFPDRFSARQFPNYSSELNVNALLLGDSALYLCASSFGAFGANVLTFGAGSRLTVL.

As DNA, the CDR3 is TGCGCCAGCAGCTTGGCCGGGCTAGCGGGGGGGAACACCGGGGAGCTGTTTTTT. Translation: CASSLAGLAGGNTGELFF. The chain joins TRBV5-1 to TRBJ2-2; TRBD2 aligns across 11 bases. The germline CDR1 and CDR2 sequences are SGHRS and YFSETQ. V lost 0 bases, J lost 1 base, and 5 bases stayed unmatched. This CDR3 is 18 amino acids long.

The chain links TRBV5-4 to TRBJ2-4, with D possibly being TRBD1 (5 bases). The germline V gene has CDR1 SGHNT and CDR2 YYREEE (reference sequence). This CDR3 has 13 residues. Trimming pared 2 bases from V and 4 bases from J, leaving 7 bases between. CDR3 sequence (DNA): TGTGCCAGCAGCTTTGACAGAAAAAACATTCAGTACTTC. As protein: CASSFDRKNIQYF.

The chain has TRBV5-4 and TRBJ1-4, with TRBD1 identical over 9 bases. This CDR3 has 15 residues. Germline V CDR1 and CDR2: SGHNT, YYREEE (reference sequence). V lost 3 bases and J lost 14; bases outside the gene matches: 14. CDR3 DNA: TGTGCCAGCAGCTCCGGACAGGGGCGAGACCCGCGGCTGTTTTTT. Its translation is CASSSGQGRDPRLFF. The full variable domain, its missing parts supplied by reference TRBV5-4 and TRBJ1-4, is ETGVTQSPTHLIKTRGQQVTLRCSSQSGHNTVSWYQQALGQGPQFIFQYYREEENGRGNFPPRFSGLQFPNYSSELNVNALELDDSALYLCASSSGQGRDPRLFFGSGTQLSVL.

This sequence joins TRBV20-1 and TRBJ1-1; D call uncertain. V was shortened by 5 bases and J by 8 bases, with 9 bases between the two germline ends. This CDR3 has 10 amino acids. Germline V gene lookup returns CDR1 DFQATT and CDR2 SNEGSKA (reference sequence). As DNA, the CDR3 is TGCAGTGCTGATCGAGGGGAAGCTTTCTTT. Protein: CSADRGEAFF.

The chain links TRBV6-1 to TRBJ2-2; 10 bases are a match to TRBD2. The length of the CDR3 is 14 residues. CDR1 and CDR2 from the germline V gene are MNHNS and SASEGT. The V and J ends lost 6 bases and 6 bases, in that order; junction bases with no gene match: 4. CDR3 coding DNA: TGTGCCAGCAGCACCACTAGCGGGGCCGGGGAGCTGTTTTTT. Translated: CASSTTSGAGELFF.

The V call is TRBV7-2, the J call TRBJ2-1, with 13 bases aligning to TRBD2. The V and J ends lost 6 bases and 9 bases, in that order; junction bases with no gene match: 11. Germline V gene lookup returns CDR1 SGHTA and CDR2 FQGNSA. CDR3 length: 16 amino acids. The CDR3 is CASRTTSGGALSEQFF. The DNA of the CDR3 is TGTGCCAGCAGGACTACTAGCGGGGGGGCTCTGTCTGAGCAGTTCTTC.

This rearrangement joins TRBV27 to TRBJ2-5; no clear D. The germline V gene encodes CDR1 MNHEY and CDR2 SMNVEV (reference sequence). The CDR3 loop spans 12 amino acids. Trimming took 6 bases from V and 7 from J, leaving 12 bases between them. For the CDR3, the DNA is TGTGCCAGCAGCCCTACCACGGGGACCCAGTACTTC. Protein sequence: CASSPTTGTQYF.

The V and J genes are TRBV28 and TRBJ1-1; D is possibly TRBD1 (5 bases). The ends were cut back, 3 bases at V and 5 bases at J, with 10 bases in the middle. The CDR3 covers 13 residues. In germline, CDR1 is MDHEN, CDR2 SYDVKM. In nucleotides, the CDR3 is TGTGCCAGCAGTTTGGGGCCGCCAACTGAAGCTTTCTTT. It encodes CASSLGPPTEAFF. Looking up the rest from reference TRBV28 and TRBJ1-1 gives the full variable domain: DVKVTQSSRYLVKRTGEKVFLECVQDMDHENMFWYRQDPGLGLRLIYFSYDVKMKEKGDIPEGYSVSREKKERFSLILESASTNQTSMYLCASSLGPPTEAFFGQGTRLTVV.